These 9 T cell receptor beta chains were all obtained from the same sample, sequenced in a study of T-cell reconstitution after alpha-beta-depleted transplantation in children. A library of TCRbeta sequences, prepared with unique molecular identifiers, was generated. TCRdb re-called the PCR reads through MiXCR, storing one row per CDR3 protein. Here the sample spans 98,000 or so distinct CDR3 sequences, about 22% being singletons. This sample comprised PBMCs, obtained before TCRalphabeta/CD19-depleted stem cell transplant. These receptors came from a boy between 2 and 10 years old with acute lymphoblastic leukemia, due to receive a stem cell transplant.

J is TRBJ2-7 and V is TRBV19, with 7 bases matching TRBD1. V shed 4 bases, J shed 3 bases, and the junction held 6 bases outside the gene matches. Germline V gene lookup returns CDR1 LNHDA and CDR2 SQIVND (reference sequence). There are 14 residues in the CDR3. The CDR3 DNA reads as TGTGCCAGTAGTACCCGGACAGGTAACTACGAGCAGTACTTC. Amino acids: CASSTRTGNYEQYF.

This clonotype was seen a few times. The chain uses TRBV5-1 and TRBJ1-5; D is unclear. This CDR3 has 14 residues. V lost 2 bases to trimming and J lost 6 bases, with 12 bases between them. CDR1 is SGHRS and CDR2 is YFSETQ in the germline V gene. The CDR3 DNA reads TGCGCCAGCAGCTTTGGTGACTCGGCTCAGCCCCAGCATTTT. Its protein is CASSFGDSAQPQHF. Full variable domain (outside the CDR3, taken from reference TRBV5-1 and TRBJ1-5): KAGVTQTPRYLIKTRGQQVTLSCSPISGHRSVSWYQQTPGQGLQFLFEYFSETQRNKGNFPGRFSGRQFSNSRSEMNVSTLELGDSALYLCASSFGDSAQPQHFGDGTRLSIL.

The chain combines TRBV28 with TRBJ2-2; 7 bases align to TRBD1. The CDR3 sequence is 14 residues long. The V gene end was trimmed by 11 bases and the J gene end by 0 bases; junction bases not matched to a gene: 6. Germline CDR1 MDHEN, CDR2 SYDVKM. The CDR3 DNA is TGTGCCGGGGGAAGGGGGCCGAACACCGGGGAGCTGTTTTTT. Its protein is CAGGRGPNTGELFF.

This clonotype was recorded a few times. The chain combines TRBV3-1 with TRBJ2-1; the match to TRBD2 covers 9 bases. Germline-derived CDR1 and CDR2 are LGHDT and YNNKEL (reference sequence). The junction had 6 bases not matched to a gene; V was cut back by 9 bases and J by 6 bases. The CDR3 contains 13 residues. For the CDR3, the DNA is TGTGCCAGTGGACTAGCGACTGGCAATGAGCAGTTCTTC. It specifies CASGLATGNEQFF.

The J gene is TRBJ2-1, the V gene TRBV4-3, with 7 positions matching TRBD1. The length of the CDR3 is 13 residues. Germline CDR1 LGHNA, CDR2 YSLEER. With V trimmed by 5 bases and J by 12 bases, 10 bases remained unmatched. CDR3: CASSLEPRTGQFF. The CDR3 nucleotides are TGCGCCAGCAGCTTGGAACCAAGGACAGGGCAGTTCTTC.

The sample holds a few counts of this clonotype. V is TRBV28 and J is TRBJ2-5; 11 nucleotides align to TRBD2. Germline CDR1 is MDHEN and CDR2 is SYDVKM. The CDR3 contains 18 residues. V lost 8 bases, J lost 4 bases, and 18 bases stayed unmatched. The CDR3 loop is CASGLYGTSGGAAETQYF. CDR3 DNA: TGTGCCAGCGGACTGTACGGGACTAGCGGAGGGGCAGCAGAGACCCAGTACTTC.

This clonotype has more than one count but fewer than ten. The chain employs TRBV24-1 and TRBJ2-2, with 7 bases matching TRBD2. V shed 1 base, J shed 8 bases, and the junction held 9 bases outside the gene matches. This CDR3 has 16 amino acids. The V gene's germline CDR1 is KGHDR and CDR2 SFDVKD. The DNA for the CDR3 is TGTGCCACCAGTGATTTCGTGTCTAGCGGCTCTGGGGAGCTGTTTTTT. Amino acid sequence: CATSDFVSSGSGELFF.

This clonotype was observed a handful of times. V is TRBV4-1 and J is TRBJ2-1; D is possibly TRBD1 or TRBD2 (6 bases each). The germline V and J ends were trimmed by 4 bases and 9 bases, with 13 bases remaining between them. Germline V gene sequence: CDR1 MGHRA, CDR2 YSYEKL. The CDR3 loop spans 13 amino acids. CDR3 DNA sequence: TGCGCCAGCAGCCGCCCAGAGGGGGGTGAGCAGTTCTTC. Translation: CASSRPEGGEQFF.

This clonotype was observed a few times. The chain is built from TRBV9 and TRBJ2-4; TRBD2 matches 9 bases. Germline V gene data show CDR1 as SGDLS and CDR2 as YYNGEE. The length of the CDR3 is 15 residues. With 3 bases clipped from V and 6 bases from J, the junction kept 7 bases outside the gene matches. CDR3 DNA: TGTGCCAGCAGCGAGACAGGACTAGCGAGAAACATTCAGTACTTC. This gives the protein CASSETGLARNIQYF. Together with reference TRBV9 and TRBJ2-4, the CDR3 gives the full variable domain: DSGVTQTPKHLITATGQRVTLRCSPRSGDLSVYWYQQSLDQGLQFLIQYYNGEERAKGNILERFSAQQFPDLHSELNLSSLELGDSALYFCASSETGLARNIQYFGAGTRLSVL.